This is a list of T cell receptor beta chains from one sample in a study of shared clonotypes between healthy human individuals. The table came from immunoSEQ multiplex PCR; TCRdb's copy has only in-frame clones and leaves some out. The table includes approximately 1.5 million clones, 95% to 99% detected once. Sequencing was done on a sample of naive CD4+ T cells sorted from blood. The receptors originated from a man younger than 45 in good health. Each CDR3 is given with its conserved first and last residue. Rows give clone size only sometimes, using once, few, many, or a class for an expanded clone.

CASSFGVGTYEQYF | TRBV28 | . | TRBJ2-7
CASSLVLGVQFF | TRBV11-2 | . | TRBJ2-1
CASSEFPGNTEAFF | TRBV6-1 | . | TRBJ1-1
CASSFRNQPQHF | TRBV28 | . | TRBJ1-5
CASSRGYGETQYF | TRBV5-6 | . | TRBJ2-5
CASRLQGGAGGLTDTQYF | TRBV5-4 | . | TRBJ2-3
CASSYFGQGPTDTQYF | TRBV6-5 | . | TRBJ2-3
CASSLRTRTSTDTQYF | TRBV5-1 | . | TRBJ2-3
CASSQSIWGSDEQYF | TRBV4-2 | . | TRBJ2-7
CASSRYRDRGSYEQYF | TRBV7-2 | . | TRBJ2-7
CASSLRAGADTQYF | TRBV2 | . | TRBJ2-3
CASSLSFYEQYF | TRBV28 | . | TRBJ2-7
CATSIRQGSSGNTIYF | TRBV15 | . | TRBJ1-3
CASSGELAGANTGELFF | TRBV5-4 | . | TRBJ2-2
CASSQNIWETTYEQYF | TRBV14 | . | TRBJ2-7
CAWSVQEEQPQHF | TRBV30 | . | TRBJ1-5
CASSLGAEETQYF | TRBV5-4 | . | TRBJ2-5
CASSPPVRTDTQYF | TRBV18 | . | TRBJ2-3
CASERQMNTEAFF | TRBV11-2 | . | TRBJ1-1
CASRAGSGLYEQYF | TRBV28 | . | TRBJ2-7
CASSDSGRVGEKLFF | TRBV28 | . | TRBJ1-4
CAISVDSISGRHYF | TRBV10-3 | once | TRBJ2-7
CSVEDGRSTDTQYF | TRBV29-1 | . | TRBJ2-3
CASSLDLRDYEQYF | TRBV7-9 | . | TRBJ2-7
CASSLAGQGAEKLFF | TRBV5-1 | . | TRBJ1-4
CASSLTIPGYRTYEQYF | TRBV7-2 | . | TRBJ2-7
CASSLAITSTNEKLFF | TRBV7-9 | . | TRBJ1-4
CAWSTTGQIYNYGYTF | TRBV30 | once | TRBJ1-2